The present T cell receptor (beta chain) was sequenced within a study of blood T cells in healthy people across ages. Staff drew approximately 9.1 milliliters of peripheral blood from each donor. Researchers report isolating at least 6 million PBMCs per sample. V was clipped by 6 bases and J by 10 bases; unmatched bases: 13. The CDR3 contains 16 residues. The germline V gene encodes CDR1 MNHEY and CDR2 SVGEGT. For this clonotype: It may be a read error: a sequence one base away is much more abundant.

Together with a sample-barcoded 5' primer, a J-beta primer mix was included in a second PCR lasting 7 to 11 cycles. TCRdb re-called the 5' RACE reads through MiXCR, storing one row per CDR3 protein. Of approximately 810,000 distinct CDR3 sequences listed, 25% to 35% are singletons. This chain joins TRBV6-2 or TRBV6-3 and TRBJ2-7; 15 nucleotides line up with TRBD2. The clonotype originates from a woman older than 75 in good health. The sequenced material came from blood. CDR3 residues: CASSAWTSGGDEIQYF. As DNA, the CDR3 is TGTGCCAGCAGCGCCTGGACTAGCGGGGGGGACGAGATCCAGTACTTC.